This TCR beta chain comes out of a study of OX40 agonist ivuxolimab in advanced cancers. Study outcomes and limitations: At 0.1 to 3.0 mg/kg and by week 6, clonal expansion occurred in CD4+ and CD8+ blood T cells. Partial responders at 0.1-3.0 mg/kg had among the lowest clonal expansion.

Turning to this clone: Its specificity is unknown.

Clones were sequenced by immunoSEQ multiplex PCR, and TCRdb holds only the in-frame ones, with some missing. This repertoire shows tens of thousands of clones, 89% found once; its top ten account for over 15%. Baseline was the first blood sampling point, followed by cycle 4 day 1 and cycle 7 day 1. V was trimmed by 1 base and J by 2 bases, leaving 9 bases between them. This CDR3 region has 15 residues. Germline V CDR1 and CDR2: MGHRA, YSYEKL. Sequences were derived from CD4+ or CD8+ T cells sorted from blood, sampled in a trial of the OX40 agonist ivuxolimab. The sequence derives from an adult with an advanced solid tumor such as melanoma, head and neck, liver or kidney cancer. The V gene is TRBV4-1, the J gene TRBJ2-1, with D perhaps matching TRBD2 (5 bases). This CDR3 reads CASSQGVSAYNEQFF. CDR3 DNA: TGCGCCAGCAGCCAAGGGGTTAGCGCCTACAATGAGCAGTTCTTC.